Listed here are 4 T cell receptor beta chains from one sample, sequenced in a study of blood T cell repertoires in COVID-19 (dated by TCRdb to about 2020). Library generation was performed with the immunoSEQ multiplex PCR assay. TCRdb mirrors the immuneACCESS table, restricted to in-frame sequences. Some clones are absent from its copies; in checked studies, under half trace to an unresolved V gene, and the reason for the others is unknown. Recorded for this sample are around 340,000 clones; around nine tenths of them occurred a single time. The top ten constitute just over 1% of the sample. Sequenced: PBMCs or T cells enriched from blood (not recorded which). These TCRs come from a woman aged 25-40 years who had been exposed to COVID-19.

The genes are TRBV18 and TRBJ2-7, with 7 bases aligning to TRBD1. V lost 4 bases and J lost 3; bases outside the gene matches: 9. Per the germline V gene, CDR1 is KGHSH and CDR2 is LQKENI. This CDR3 has 15 residues. The chain's CDR3 is CASSRPGQDRYEQYF. DNA of the CDR3: TGTGCCAGCTCACGCCCTGGACAGGACCGCTACGAGCAGTACTTC.

This sequence joins TRBV18 and TRBJ2-7, with D tentatively TRBD1 (6 bases). V was cut by 4 bases and J by 2 bases, with 15 bases left in between. From germline, CDR1 is KGHSH and CDR2 LQKENI. The CDR3 has 15 amino acids. CDR3 nucleotides: TGTGCCAGCTCACGCCCCACAGGGACACCCTACGAGCAGTACTTC. Encoded protein: CASSRPTGTPYEQYF. The full variable domain, rest sourced from reference TRBV18 and TRBJ2-7, is NAGVMQNPRHLVRRRGQEARLRCSPMKGHSHVYWYRQLPEEGLKFMVYLQKENIIDESGMPKERFSAEFPKEGPSILRIQQVVRGDSAAYFCASSRPTGTPYEQYFGPGTRLTVT.

This sequence joins TRBV10-1 and TRBJ1-4; TRBD1 aligns across 7 bases. The CDR3 has 14 amino acids. Germline-derived CDR1 and CDR2 are WNHNN and SYGVQD (reference sequence). The ends lost 11 bases at V and 10 bases at J; junction bases unmatched: 16. In nucleotides, the CDR3 is TGCGCCGGTCCCCGGGGACAGTTCAGGGGAAAACTGTTTTTT. Protein sequence: CAGPRGQFRGKLFF.

As concerns this clone: A read error may produce the germline difference seen at one junction end. V and J are TRBV4-1 and TRBJ2-7; 10 bases map to TRBD2. Germline V lookup: CDR1 MGHRA, CDR2 YSYEKL. This CDR3 comprises 14 residues. The CDR3 nucleotides read TGCGCCAGCAGCCAAGATCCTAGCGGGAGTGAGACCCACTTC. Its protein product is CASSQDPSGSETHF.